This passage covers 21 T cell receptor beta chains from one sample sequenced in a study of cytomegalovirus exposure and HLA in healthy donors. Primers: 60 Vbeta forward and 13 Jbeta reverse. The data were produced by immunoSEQ multiplex PCR, yet TCRdb's version contains in-frame clones alone and is incomplete. Of about 160,000 clones in the sample, 84% were seen once. Sequencing was performed on PBMCs. All receptors come from a man aged 18 to 35 in good health and CMV-seronegative.

V gene TRBV28 combines with J gene TRBJ1-5, with a tentative D call TRBD1 (6 bases). Germline V gene data show CDR1 as MDHEN and CDR2 as SYDVKM. This CDR3 has 17 residues. V lost 4 bases, J lost 2 bases, and 18 bases lay in between. DNA for the CDR3: TGTGCCAGCAGTTCACCCGCCGACAGGCGTCGCAATCAGCCCCAGCATTTT. It yields the protein CASSSPADRRRNQPQHF.

The chain employs TRBV11-1 and TRBJ2-2; 9 bases agree with TRBD2. With V trimmed by 1 base and J by 5 bases, 5 bases remained unmatched. The CDR3 is made up of 16 amino acids. CDR1 is SGHAT and CDR2 is FQDESV in the germline V gene (reference sequence). CDR3: CASSLGQTSGTGELFF. DNA for the CDR3: TGTGCCAGCAGCTTAGGTCAGACTAGCGGAACCGGGGAGCTGTTTTTT. Full variable domain (rest looked up from reference TRBV11-1 and TRBJ2-2): EAEVAQSPRYKITEKSQAVAFWCDPISGHATLYWYRQILGQGPELLVQFQDESVVDDSQLPKDRFSAERLKGVDSTLKIQPAELGDSAMYLCASSLGQTSGTGELFFGEGSRLTVL.

This chain links TRBV5-1 with TRBJ2-2; TRBD2 aligns across 9 bases. The CDR3 spans 19 residues. V lost 4 bases, J lost 5 bases, and 18 bases stayed unmatched. CDR1 is SGHRS, CDR2 YFSETQ, per germline. The CDR3 loop is CASSTPEVPSGIRTGELFF. CDR3 coding DNA: TGCGCCAGCAGCACACCCGAGGTCCCTAGCGGGATAAGGACCGGGGAGCTGTTTTTT. The full variable domain, in which reference TRBV5-1 and TRBJ2-2 provide the parts outside the CDR3, is KAGVTQTPRYLIKTRGQQVTLSCSPISGHRSVSWYQQTPGQGLQFLFEYFSETQRNKGNFPGRFSGRQFSNSRSEMNVSTLELGDSALYLCASSTPEVPSGIRTGELFFGEGSRLTVL.

The chain joins TRBV7-9 to TRBJ1-2; 12 positions agree with TRBD1. The V segment lost 7 bases and the J segment 4 bases; nucleotides outside the gene matches: 13. This CDR3 is 17 amino acids long. From germline, CDR1 is SEHNR and CDR2 FQNEAQ (reference sequence). The CDR3 DNA reads as TGTGCCAGCACCGTTACCGGGACAGGGGGCCGGAGCTATGGCTACACCTTC. Its translation is CASTVTGTGGRSYGYTF.

The V and J genes are TRBV5-1 and TRBJ2-7; tentatively, D is TRBD1 (5 bases). V dropped 2 bases and J dropped 1 base, with 13 bases sitting between them. There are 15 residues in the CDR3. The germline V gene encodes CDR1 SGHRS and CDR2 YFSETQ. CDR3 nucleotides: TGCGCCAGCAGCTTCAGGGCCGGAAGTTCCTACGAGCAGTACTTC. Translation: CASSFRAGSSYEQYF.

By share, this clone counts as medium-sized. This chain joins TRBV6-1 and TRBJ2-7; D ambiguous. CDR3 size: 15 residues. CDR1 and CDR2 (germline): MNHNS, SASEGT. Trimming stripped 3 bases from V and 0 bases from J, with 12 bases between. This chain's CDR3 is CASSEAQDSSYEQYF. The CDR3 nucleotides are TGTGCCAGCAGTGAGGCTCAGGATAGCTCCTACGAGCAGTACTTC.

V usage is TRBV5-4 and J usage is TRBJ2-1, with D tentatively TRBD2 (6 bases). The CDR3 runs 16 residues. Germline V gene data show CDR1 as SGHNT and CDR2 as YYREEE (reference sequence). Deletions cut 3 bases from V and 2 bases from J, with 15 bases between. The CDR3 loop reads CASSSPGDPPYNEQFF. The CDR3 nucleotides are TGTGCCAGCAGCTCCCCGGGGGACCCCCCCTACAATGAGCAGTTCTTC.

CDR3 bases: TGTGCCAGCAGCGGGGGGGGTAGCAATCAGCCCCAGCATTTT. It encodes CASSGGGSNQPQHF. The rearrangement links TRBV9 to TRBJ1-5, with a possible D match to TRBD1 (5 bases). The CDR3 runs 14 residues. Germline V lookup: CDR1 SGDLS, CDR2 YYNGEE. Trimming cost V 3 bases and J 0 bases, with 7 bases left between them.

This clone was seen only a few times. CDR3 amino acids: CASRGRTGGNEQFF. The CDR3 nucleotides read TGTGCCAGCAGGGGCCGGACAGGGGGCAATGAGCAGTTCTTC. J is TRBJ2-1 and V is TRBV6-6, with 10 bases matching TRBD1. Germline loops: CDR1 MNHNY, CDR2 SVGAGI (reference sequence). The CDR3 spans 14 residues. Trimming at V came to 6 bases and at J to 6 bases, leaving 5 bases not matched to a gene.

This clone appeared once. This chain uses TRBV19 with TRBJ2-1; 8 bases map to TRBD2. The germline gives CDR1 LNHDA, CDR2 SQIVND (reference sequence). V shed 6 bases, J shed 4 bases, and the junction held 8 bases outside the gene matches. This CDR3 is built from 15 residues. The CDR3 nucleotides are TGTGCCAGTAGCACACTAGCGGATGGTTACAATGAGCAGTTCTTC. Translating gives CASSTLADGYNEQFF.

The gene calls are TRBV4-1 and TRBJ1-5, with no clear D. The CDR3 consists of 13 residues. Germline V gene sequence: CDR1 MGHRA, CDR2 YSYEKL. Trimming took off 4 bases at V and 7 bases at J, with 11 bases between the two ends. As DNA, the CDR3 is TGCGCCAGCAGCCCGCTCATAGCCCAGCCCCAGCATTTT. Its protein product is CASSPLIAQPQHF.

This clone was seen once. The gene calls are TRBV4-3 and TRBJ1-1; the match to TRBD1 covers 12 bases. Germline values: CDR1 LGHNA, CDR2 YSLEER. Trimming cost V 3 bases and J 4 bases; bases outside gene matches: 6. The CDR3 is 16 residues long. The CDR3 sequence is CASSQGTGGLSTEAFF. In DNA, the CDR3 is TGCGCCAGCAGCCAGGGGACAGGGGGCTTGAGCACTGAAGCTTTCTTT.

J is TRBJ2-1 and V is TRBV4-2; TRBD2 agrees at 13 bases. CDR1 LGHNA and CDR2 YNFKEQ come from the germline V gene. V lost 3 bases and J lost 0; bases outside the gene matches: 5. This CDR3 has 18 amino acids. Written as DNA, the CDR3 is TGTGCCAGCAGCCAGGGGGGACTAGCGGGAAGCTCCTACAATGAGCAGTTCTTC. This encodes CASSQGGLAGSSYNEQFF.

This clone occurred a few times. The CDR3 protein is CAISGQGGGKLFF. As DNA, the CDR3 is TGTGCCATCAGCGGGCAGGGCGGCGGCAAACTGTTTTTT. The chain uses TRBV10-3 and TRBJ1-4; tentatively, D is TRBD1 (5 bases). V lost 6 bases, J lost 11 bases, and 16 bases lay in between. There are 13 residues in the CDR3. Germline CDR1 is ENHRY and CDR2 is SYGVKD.

This clone was seen only a few times. The J gene is TRBJ1-5, the V gene TRBV28; 7 bases are shared with TRBD1. Germline-derived CDR1 and CDR2 are MDHEN and SYDVKM. The CDR3 has 13 residues. With 6 bases clipped from V and 5 bases from J, the junction kept 4 bases outside the gene matches. This CDR3 reads CASRRQGDQPQHF. CDR3 DNA sequence: TGTGCCAGCAGAAGACAGGGCGATCAGCCCCAGCATTTT.

The chain employs TRBV12-5 and TRBJ1-6, with 7 nucleotides matching TRBD1. Losses at the gene ends were 0 bases for V and 5 bases for J; bases not matched to a gene: 13. Germline assignment: CDR1 LGHNT and CDR2 FRNRAP. The CDR3 totals 19 residues. CDR3 DNA sequence: TGTGCTAGTGGTTTGGTCGTAGGAAACTGGGACAGAGATAATTCACCCCTCCACTTT. It is translated as CASGLVVGNWDRDNSPLHF.

The V call is TRBV28, the J call TRBJ2-7, with TRBD2 matching over 11 bases. The germline gives CDR1 MDHEN, CDR2 SYDVKM. Germline trimming cut 2 bases from V and 6 bases from J; bases unmatched to any gene: 9. The CDR3 has 16 residues. The CDR3 DNA reads TGTGCCAGCAGTTTAGCCCTGACTAGCGGGAAAGGCGAGCAGTACTTC. It specifies CASSLALTSGKGEQYF.

The chain recombines TRBV4-1 with TRBJ2-7; perhaps TRBD2 as D (6 bases). V gave up 0 bases and J gave up 4 bases, with 7 bases separating them. The CDR3 consists of 13 residues. CDR1 and CDR2 from the germline V gene are MGHRA and YSYEKL. CDR3 sequence (DNA): TGCGCCAGCAGCCAAGAAGGGACTTACGAGCAGTACTTC. Amino acids: CASSQEGTYEQYF.

V usage is TRBV7-9 and J usage is TRBJ2-3; D perhaps matches TRBD2 (5 bases). Trimming stripped 1 base from V and 0 bases from J, with 11 bases between. This CDR3 is built from 16 residues. Germline V gives CDR1 SEHNR, CDR2 FQNEAQ (reference sequence). The CDR3 DNA follows: TGTGCCAGCAGCTTAGGCTCCAGCGGTAGCACAGATACGCAGTATTTT. Residues: CASSLGSSGSTDTQYF. Full variable domain (rest looked up from reference TRBV7-9 and TRBJ2-3): DTGVSQNPRHKITKRGQNVTFRCDPISEHNRLYWYRQTLGQGPEFLTYFQNEAQLEKSRLLSDRFSAERPKGSFSTLEIQRTEQGDSAMYLCASSLGSSGSTDTQYFGPGTRLTVL.

The V call is TRBV28, the J call TRBJ2-7; 13 bases line up with TRBD2. Germline CDR1 reads MDHEN; CDR2 reads SYDVKM. V trimming: 4 bases; J trimming: 1 base; junction bases outside the gene matches: 10. This CDR3 region has 18 residues. CDR3 nucleotide sequence: TGTGCCAGCAGTTCTAGACTAGCGGGAGGCCTTAAGTCCTACGAGCAGTACTTC. It encodes CASSSRLAGGLKSYEQYF.

In its sample, this clone was seen once. This chain uses TRBV19 with TRBJ1-5, with 7 bases aligning to TRBD1. Germline assignment: CDR1 LNHDA and CDR2 SQIVND (reference sequence). V lost 8 bases to trimming and J lost 5 bases; unmatched junction nucleotides: 9. The CDR3 length is 14 residues. The CDR3 protein is CASSQGVVHQPQHF. The CDR3 DNA reads TGTGCCAGTTCGCAGGGGGTAGTTCATCAGCCCCAGCATTTT.